This is a list of T cell receptor beta chains from one sample in a study of T-cell memory formation after mild COVID-19. A single record per CDR3 protein comes from TCRdb applying MiXCR to the 5' RACE reads. The table includes 340,000 or so distinct CDR3 sequences, 13% detected once. The specimen sequenced was PBMCs or a T cell subset sorted from them (not recorded which). Every receptor here comes from a man younger than 35 who had mild COVID-19 (a few samples of this study predate the infection). Cell type and time point are not known. The conserved cysteine and the conserved F or W are not part of the CDR3 here.

CDR3aa: ASSASGGRETQY
j_gene: TRBJ2-5
v_gene: TRBV7-9

CDR3aa: ASTPRGLDAGELF
j_gene: TRBJ2-2
v_gene: TRBV7-2

CDR3aa: ASSRQDRGRGNQPQH
j_gene: TRBJ1-5
v_gene: TRBV18

CDR3aa: ASRTSPGGGSPYEQY
j_gene: TRBJ2-7
v_gene: TRBV12-3/TRBV12-4

CDR3aa: ASSFGTGYHNEQF
j_gene: TRBJ2-1
v_gene: TRBV12-3/TRBV12-4

CDR3aa: ASRQQEWVRNEQF
j_gene: TRBJ2-1
v_gene: TRBV6-2/TRBV6-3

CDR3aa: ASSYYGPQPQH
j_gene: TRBJ1-5
v_gene: TRBV6-2/TRBV6-3

CDR3aa: ASSLLGGVGGNNEQF
j_gene: TRBJ2-1
v_gene: TRBV12-3/TRBV12-4

CDR3aa: ASSFSQGQGHYGYT
j_gene: TRBJ1-2
v_gene: TRBV27

CDR3aa: ASSFGQGAYEEAF
j_gene: TRBJ1-1
v_gene: TRBV5-8

CDR3aa: SAGDDGYT
j_gene: TRBJ1-2
v_gene: TRBV29-1

CDR3aa: ASSGGQPYRQY
j_gene: TRBJ2-3
v_gene: TRBV7-9

CDR3aa: ASSPPRGTAGNTIY
j_gene: TRBJ1-3
v_gene: TRBV7-9

CDR3aa: ASSETSGLTGELF
j_gene: TRBJ2-2
v_gene: TRBV3-1

CDR3aa: ATSEGSRGDGEKLF
j_gene: TRBJ1-4
v_gene: TRBV24-1

CDR3aa: ASSLGQGFTGELF
j_gene: TRBJ2-2
v_gene: TRBV7-2

CDR3aa: ASSTGGLQY
j_gene: TRBJ2-3
v_gene: TRBV2

CDR3aa: ASSEMDTGSPLH
j_gene: TRBJ1-6
v_gene: TRBV10-1

CDR3aa: ASSQSGQEDTKSSYNEQF
j_gene: TRBJ2-1
v_gene: TRBV23-1

CDR3aa: ASSSTSYTGELF
j_gene: TRBJ2-2
v_gene: TRBV6-5

CDR3aa: ASSPGAEYEQY
j_gene: TRBJ2-7
v_gene: TRBV18

CDR3aa: ASSLLVNEQF
j_gene: TRBJ2-1
v_gene: TRBV7-9

CDR3aa: ASSLGLAGGNEQF
j_gene: TRBJ2-1
v_gene: TRBV7-2

CDR3aa: AYAASYEQY
j_gene: TRBJ2-7
v_gene: TRBV30

CDR3aa: ASSLRYSTGELF
j_gene: TRBJ2-2
v_gene: TRBV5-1

CDR3aa: ATSDAWQTDTQY
j_gene: TRBJ2-3
v_gene: TRBV24-1

CDR3aa: ASARSGGGYNEQF
j_gene: TRBJ2-1
v_gene: TRBV6-2/TRBV6-3

CDR3aa: ASSQPDREQETQY
j_gene: TRBJ2-5
v_gene: TRBV4-1

CDR3aa: SASQGDTQY
j_gene: TRBJ2-3
v_gene: TRBV29-1

CDR3aa: AITQMGSTEAF
j_gene: TRBJ1-1
v_gene: TRBV10-3

CDR3aa: ASSPLRVMNTEAF
j_gene: TRBJ1-1
v_gene: TRBV6-2/TRBV6-3

CDR3aa: SVDGAGRGGYT
j_gene: TRBJ1-2
v_gene: TRBV29-1

CDR3aa: ASSLARGTEGPDTQY
j_gene: TRBJ2-3
v_gene: TRBV5-1

CDR3aa: ASCAQAISYEQY
j_gene: TRBJ2-7
v_gene: TRBV2

CDR3aa: ASSPSRTGNGELF
j_gene: TRBJ2-2
v_gene: TRBV27

CDR3aa: ASSPPIFGTNYNEQF
j_gene: TRBJ2-1
v_gene: TRBV18

CDR3aa: ASSPGQGVYT
j_gene: TRBJ1-2
v_gene: TRBV2

CDR3aa: ASSVGQITDTQY
j_gene: TRBJ2-3
v_gene: TRBV21-1

CDR3aa: ASSPGTEAYNEQF
j_gene: TRBJ2-1
v_gene: TRBV6-6

CDR3aa: ASSLEASQETQY
j_gene: TRBJ2-5
v_gene: TRBV7-2

CDR3aa: ASSPSDNNQPQH
j_gene: TRBJ1-5
v_gene: TRBV6-6

CDR3aa: ASSAGGLAVNTGELF
j_gene: TRBJ2-2
v_gene: TRBV5-4

CDR3aa: ASSLATGRPGELF
j_gene: TRBJ2-2
v_gene: TRBV5-1

CDR3aa: ASSLSRDRAREKLF
j_gene: TRBJ1-4
v_gene: TRBV5-4

CDR3aa: ASRLKGTYEQY
j_gene: TRBJ2-7
v_gene: TRBV7-2

CDR3aa: SAREGRWNTEAF
j_gene: TRBJ1-1
v_gene: TRBV20-1

CDR3aa: ASSLEVGVWTEAF
j_gene: TRBJ1-1
v_gene: TRBV7-9

CDR3aa: ASSLNAGTSGGNTGELF
j_gene: TRBJ2-2
v_gene: TRBV5-1

CDR3aa: ASSVTSGNTEAF
j_gene: TRBJ1-1
v_gene: TRBV9

CDR3aa: ASSPFKGSYNEQF
j_gene: TRBJ2-1
v_gene: TRBV7-2

CDR3aa: SARPQDPYGYT
j_gene: TRBJ1-2
v_gene: TRBV20-1

CDR3aa: ASSLTGPTYEQY
j_gene: TRBJ2-7
v_gene: TRBV5-1